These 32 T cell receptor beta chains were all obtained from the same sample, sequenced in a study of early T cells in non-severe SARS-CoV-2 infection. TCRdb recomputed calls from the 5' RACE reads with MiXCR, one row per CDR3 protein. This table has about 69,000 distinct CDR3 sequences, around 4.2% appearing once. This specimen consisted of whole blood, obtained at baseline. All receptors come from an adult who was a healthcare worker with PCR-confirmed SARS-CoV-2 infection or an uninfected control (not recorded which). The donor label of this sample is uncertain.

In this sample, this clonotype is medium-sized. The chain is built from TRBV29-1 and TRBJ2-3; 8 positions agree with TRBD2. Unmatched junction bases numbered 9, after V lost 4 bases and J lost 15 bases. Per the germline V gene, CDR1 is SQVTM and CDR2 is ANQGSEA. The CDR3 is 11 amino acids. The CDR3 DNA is TGCAGCGTTGGAATAGCGGGGACGAGATATTTT. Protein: CSVGIAGTRYF.

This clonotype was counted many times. In DNA form, the CDR3 reads TGTGCCAGCATCTTGGACAGGGCAACTAATGAAAAACTGTTTTTT. This sequence encodes CASILDRATNEKLFF. This rearrangement joins TRBV12-3 or TRBV12-4 to TRBJ1-4, with 8 bases aligning to TRBD1. The length of the CDR3 is 15 residues. With 7 bases clipped from V and 0 bases from J, the junction kept 4 bases outside the gene matches.

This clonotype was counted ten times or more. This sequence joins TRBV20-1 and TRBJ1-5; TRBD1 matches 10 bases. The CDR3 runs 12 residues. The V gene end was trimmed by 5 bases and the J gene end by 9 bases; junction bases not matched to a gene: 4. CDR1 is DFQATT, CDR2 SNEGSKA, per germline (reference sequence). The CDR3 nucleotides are TGCAGTGCTGGACAGGGGGTGCGGCCCCAGCATTTT. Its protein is CSAGQGVRPQHF.

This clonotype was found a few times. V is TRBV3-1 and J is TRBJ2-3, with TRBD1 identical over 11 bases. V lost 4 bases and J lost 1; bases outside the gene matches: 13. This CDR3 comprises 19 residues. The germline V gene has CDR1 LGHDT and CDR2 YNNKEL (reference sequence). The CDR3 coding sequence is TGTGCCAGCAGCCGAGGACAGGGGGCAGATCTGGGAGGCACAGATACGCAGTATTTT. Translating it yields CASSRGQGADLGGTDTQYF.

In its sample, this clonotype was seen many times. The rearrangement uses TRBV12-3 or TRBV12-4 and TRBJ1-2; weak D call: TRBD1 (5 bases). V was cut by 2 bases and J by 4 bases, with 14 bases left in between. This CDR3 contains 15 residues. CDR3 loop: CASSLKQGTVYGYTF. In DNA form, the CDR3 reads TGTGCCAGCAGTTTAAAGCAAGGGACGGTCTATGGCTACACCTTC.

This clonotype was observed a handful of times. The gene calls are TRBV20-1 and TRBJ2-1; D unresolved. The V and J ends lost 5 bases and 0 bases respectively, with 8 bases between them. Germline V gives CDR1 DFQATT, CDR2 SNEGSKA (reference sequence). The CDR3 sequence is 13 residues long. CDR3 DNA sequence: TGCAGTGCTCCTCCAAGCTCCTACAATGAGCAGTTCTTC. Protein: CSAPPSSYNEQFF.

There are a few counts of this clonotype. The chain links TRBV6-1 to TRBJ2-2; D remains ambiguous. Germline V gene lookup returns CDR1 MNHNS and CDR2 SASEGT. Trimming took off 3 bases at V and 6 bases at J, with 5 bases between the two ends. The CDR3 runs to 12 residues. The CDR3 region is CASSDRAGELFF. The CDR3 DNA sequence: TGTGCCAGCAGTGACCGGGCCGGGGAGCTGTTTTTT.

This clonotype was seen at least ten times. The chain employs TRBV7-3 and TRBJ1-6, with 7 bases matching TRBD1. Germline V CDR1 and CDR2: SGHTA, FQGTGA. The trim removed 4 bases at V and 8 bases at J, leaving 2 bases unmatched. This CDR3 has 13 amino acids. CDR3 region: CASSSQGDSPLHF. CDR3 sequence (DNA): TGTGCCAGCAGCTCCCAGGGGGATTCACCCCTCCACTTT.

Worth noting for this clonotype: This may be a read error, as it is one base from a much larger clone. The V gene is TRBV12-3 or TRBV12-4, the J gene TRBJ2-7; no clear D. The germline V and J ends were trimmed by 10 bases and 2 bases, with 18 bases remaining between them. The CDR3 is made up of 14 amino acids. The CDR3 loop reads CATSPIIVPYEQYF. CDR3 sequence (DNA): TGTGCCACCAGCCCGATAATCGTACCCTACGAGCAGTACTTC.

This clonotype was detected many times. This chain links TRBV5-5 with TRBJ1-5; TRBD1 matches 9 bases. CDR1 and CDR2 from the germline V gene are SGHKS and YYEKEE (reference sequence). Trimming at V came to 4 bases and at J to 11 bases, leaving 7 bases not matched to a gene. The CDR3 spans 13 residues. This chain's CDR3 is CASSTSDRGAQHF. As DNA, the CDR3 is TGTGCCAGCAGCACCTCCGACAGGGGGGCCCAGCATTTT. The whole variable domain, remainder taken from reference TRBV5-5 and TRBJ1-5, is DAGVTQSPTHLIKTRGQQVTLRCSPISGHKSVSWYQQVLGQGPQFIFQYYEKEERGRGNFPDRFSARQFPNYSSELNVNALLLGDSALYLCASSTSDRGAQHFGDGTRLSIL.

The CDR3 loop reads CASSLGRQLLASTDTQYF. CDR3 coding DNA: TGTGCCAGCAGCTTGGGAAGACAGCTACTAGCGAGCACAGATACGCAGTATTTT. The gene calls are TRBV7-9 and TRBJ2-3, with TRBD2 matching 7 bases. The V segment lost 3 bases and the J segment 0 bases; nucleotides outside the gene matches: 12. Germline loops: CDR1 SEHNR, CDR2 FQNEAQ (reference sequence). The CDR3 length is 18 residues. Using reference TRBV7-9 and TRBJ2-3 for the parts outside the CDR3, the full variable domain is DTGVSQNPRHKITKRGQNVTFRCDPISEHNRLYWYRQTLGQGPEFLTYFQNEAQLEKSRLLSDRFSAERPKGSFSTLEIQRTEQGDSAMYLCASSLGRQLLASTDTQYFGPGTRLTVL.

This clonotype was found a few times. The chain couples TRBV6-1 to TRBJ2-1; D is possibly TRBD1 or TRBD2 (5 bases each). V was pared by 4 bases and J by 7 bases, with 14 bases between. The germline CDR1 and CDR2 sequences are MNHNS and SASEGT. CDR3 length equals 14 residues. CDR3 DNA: TGTGCCAGCAGTGGGGACCGGACGCAGAATGAGCAGTTCTTC. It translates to CASSGDRTQNEQFF.

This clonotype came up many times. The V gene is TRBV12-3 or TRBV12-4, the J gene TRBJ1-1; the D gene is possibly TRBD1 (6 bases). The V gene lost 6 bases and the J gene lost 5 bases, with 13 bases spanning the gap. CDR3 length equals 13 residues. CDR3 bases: TGTGCCAGCAGCTGGGGGGGCGGGACTGAAGCTTTCTTT. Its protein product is CASSWGGGTEAFF.

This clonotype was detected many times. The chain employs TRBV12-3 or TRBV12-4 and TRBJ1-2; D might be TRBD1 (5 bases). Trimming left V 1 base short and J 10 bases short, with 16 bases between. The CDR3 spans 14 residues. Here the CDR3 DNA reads TGTGCCAGCAGTTTAGTCTTGGGGACGGCCTACTACACCTTC. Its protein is CASSLVLGTAYYTF.

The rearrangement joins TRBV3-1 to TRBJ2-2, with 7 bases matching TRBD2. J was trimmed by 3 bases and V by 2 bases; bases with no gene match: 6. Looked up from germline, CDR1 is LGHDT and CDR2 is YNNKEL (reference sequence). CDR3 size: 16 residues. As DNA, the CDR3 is TGTGCCAGCAGCCAAACTAGCGCGTCTTACACCGGGGAGCTGTTTTTT. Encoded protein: CASSQTSASYTGELFF.

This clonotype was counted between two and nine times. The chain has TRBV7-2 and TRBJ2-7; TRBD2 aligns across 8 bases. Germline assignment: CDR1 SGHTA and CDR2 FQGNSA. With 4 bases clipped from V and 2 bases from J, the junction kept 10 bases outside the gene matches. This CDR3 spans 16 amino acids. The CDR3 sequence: CASSSEGTRVAYEQYF. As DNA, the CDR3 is TGTGCCAGCAGCTCAGAGGGGACTAGGGTAGCCTACGAGCAGTACTTC. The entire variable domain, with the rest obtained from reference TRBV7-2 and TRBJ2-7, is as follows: GAGVSQSPSNKVTEKGKDVELRCDPISGHTALYWYRQSLGQGLEFLIYFQGNSAPDKSGLPSDRFSAERTGGSVSTLTIQRTQQEDSAVYLCASSSEGTRVAYEQYFGPGTRLTVT.

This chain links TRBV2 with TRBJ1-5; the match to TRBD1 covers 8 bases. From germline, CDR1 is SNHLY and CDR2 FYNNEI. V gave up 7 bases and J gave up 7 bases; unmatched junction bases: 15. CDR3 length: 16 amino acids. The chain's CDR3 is CASKALGQGAGQPQHF. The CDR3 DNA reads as TGTGCCAGCAAGGCTCTCGGGCAGGGGGCGGGCCAGCCCCAGCATTTT. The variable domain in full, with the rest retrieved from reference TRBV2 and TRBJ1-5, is EPEVTQTPSHQVTQMGQEVILRCVPISNHLYFYWYRQILGQKVEFLVSFYNNEISEKSEIFDDQFSVERPDGSNFTLKIRSTKLEDSAMYFCASKALGQGAGQPQHFGDGTRLSIL.

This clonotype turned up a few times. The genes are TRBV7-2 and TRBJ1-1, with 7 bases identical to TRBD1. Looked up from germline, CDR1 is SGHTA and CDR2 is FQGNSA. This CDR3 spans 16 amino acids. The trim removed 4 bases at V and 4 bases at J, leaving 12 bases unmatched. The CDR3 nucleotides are TGTGCCAGCAGCTCTGCGACAGGGACCCCTAGCACTGAAGCTTTCTTT. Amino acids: CASSSATGTPSTEAFF.

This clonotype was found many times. Written as DNA, the CDR3 is TGCGCCAGCAGCCCACAAGCTGGCCACTACGAGCAGTACTTC. This codes for CASSPQAGHYEQYF. The chain employs TRBV4-3 and TRBJ2-7; D gene unclear. Germline V CDR1 and CDR2: LGHNA, YSLEER. The CDR3 spans 14 residues. V lost 4 bases, J lost 3 bases, and 13 bases lay in between.

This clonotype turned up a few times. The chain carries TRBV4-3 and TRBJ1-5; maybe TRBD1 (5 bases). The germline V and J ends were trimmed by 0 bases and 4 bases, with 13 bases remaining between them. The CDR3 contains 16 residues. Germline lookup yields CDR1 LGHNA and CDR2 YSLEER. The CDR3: CASSQEARGGNQPQHF. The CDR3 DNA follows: TGCGCCAGCAGCCAAGAGGCTAGGGGAGGTAATCAGCCCCAGCATTTT.

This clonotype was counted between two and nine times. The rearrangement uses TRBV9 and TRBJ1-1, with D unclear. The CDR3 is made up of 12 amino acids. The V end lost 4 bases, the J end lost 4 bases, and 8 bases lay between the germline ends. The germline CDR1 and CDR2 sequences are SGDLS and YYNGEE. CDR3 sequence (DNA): TGTGCCAGCAGCCTTAGCAGCACTGAAGCTTTCTTT. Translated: CASSLSSTEAFF.

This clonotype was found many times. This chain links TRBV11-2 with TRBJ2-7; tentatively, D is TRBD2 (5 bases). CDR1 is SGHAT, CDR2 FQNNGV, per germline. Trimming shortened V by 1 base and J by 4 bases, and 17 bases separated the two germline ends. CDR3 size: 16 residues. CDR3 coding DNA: TGTGCCAGCAGCTTAGGCCCTGCCCGGGGAACATACGAGCAGTACTTC. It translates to CASSLGPARGTYEQYF.

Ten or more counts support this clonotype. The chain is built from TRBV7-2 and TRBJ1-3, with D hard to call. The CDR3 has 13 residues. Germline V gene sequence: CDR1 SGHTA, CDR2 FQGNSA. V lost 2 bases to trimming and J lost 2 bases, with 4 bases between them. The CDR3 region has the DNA TGTGCCAGCAGCTTACAGGCTGGAAACACCATATATTTT. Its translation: CASSLQAGNTIYF.

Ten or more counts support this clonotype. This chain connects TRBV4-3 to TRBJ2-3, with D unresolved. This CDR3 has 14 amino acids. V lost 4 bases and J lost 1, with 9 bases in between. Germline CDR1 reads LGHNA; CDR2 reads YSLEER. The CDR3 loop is CASSLSRRTDTQYF. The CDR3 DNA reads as TGCGCCAGCAGCCTGTCACGGCGCACAGATACGCAGTATTTT.

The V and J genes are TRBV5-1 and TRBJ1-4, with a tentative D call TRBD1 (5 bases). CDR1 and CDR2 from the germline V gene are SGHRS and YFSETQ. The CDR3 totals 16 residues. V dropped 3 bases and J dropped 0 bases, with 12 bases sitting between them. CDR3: CASSSDLTATNEKLFF. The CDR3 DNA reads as TGCGCCAGCAGCTCCGACTTGACAGCAACTAATGAAAAACTGTTTTTT.

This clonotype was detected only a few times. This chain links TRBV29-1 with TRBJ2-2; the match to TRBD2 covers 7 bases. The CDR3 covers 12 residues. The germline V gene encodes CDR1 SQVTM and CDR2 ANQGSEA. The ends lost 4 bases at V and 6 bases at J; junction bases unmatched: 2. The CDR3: CSVGGGAGELFF. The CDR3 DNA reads TGCAGCGTTGGCGGGGGTGCCGGGGAGCTGTTTTTT.

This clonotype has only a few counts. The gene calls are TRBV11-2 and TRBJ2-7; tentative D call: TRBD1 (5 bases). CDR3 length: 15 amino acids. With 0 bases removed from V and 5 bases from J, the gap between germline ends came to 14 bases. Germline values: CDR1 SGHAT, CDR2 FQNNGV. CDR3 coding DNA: TGTGCCAGCAGCTTAGATAAGGGGATGAGGAACGAGCAGTACTTC. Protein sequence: CASSLDKGMRNEQYF.

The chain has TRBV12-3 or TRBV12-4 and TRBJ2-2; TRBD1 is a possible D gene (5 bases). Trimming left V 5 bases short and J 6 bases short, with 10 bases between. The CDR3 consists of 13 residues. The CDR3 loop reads CASSTAGSGELFF. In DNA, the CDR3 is TGTGCCAGCAGTACGGCAGGGTCCGGGGAGCTGTTTTTT.

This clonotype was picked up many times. CDR3 nucleotide sequence: TGCAGCGTTGTGACTAGCGGGGGGCGCACAGATACGCAGTATTTT. It yields the protein CSVVTSGGRTDTQYF. The chain couples TRBV29-1 to TRBJ2-3, with 13 positions matching TRBD2. V shed 4 bases, J shed 1 base, and the junction held 2 bases outside the gene matches. The length of the CDR3 is 15 residues. Germline V gene sequence: CDR1 SQVTM, CDR2 ANQGSEA.

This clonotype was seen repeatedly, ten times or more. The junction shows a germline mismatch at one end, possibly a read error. CDR3 in amino acids: CASSLSSEQGNSPLHF. The CDR3 DNA is TGTGCCAGCAGCTTGTCTTCAGAACAGGGCAATTCACCCCTCCATTTT. This chain connects TRBV5-6 to TRBJ1-6; weak D call: TRBD1 (6 bases). The CDR3 length is 16 residues. Germline V gene sequence: CDR1 SGHDT, CDR2 YYEEEE.

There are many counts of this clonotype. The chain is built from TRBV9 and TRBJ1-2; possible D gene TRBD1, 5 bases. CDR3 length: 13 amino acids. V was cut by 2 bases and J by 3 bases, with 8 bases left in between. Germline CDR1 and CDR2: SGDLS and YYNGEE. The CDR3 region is CASSVRDDYGYTF. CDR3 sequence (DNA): TGTGCCAGCAGCGTCCGGGACGACTATGGCTACACCTTC.

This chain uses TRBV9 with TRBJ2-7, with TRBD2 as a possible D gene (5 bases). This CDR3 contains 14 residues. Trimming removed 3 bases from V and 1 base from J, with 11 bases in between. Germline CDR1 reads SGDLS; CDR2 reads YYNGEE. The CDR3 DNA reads TGTGCCAGCAGCGAGGGAGCCCCTTCCTACGAGCAGTACTTC. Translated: CASSEGAPSYEQYF.